Listed below are T cell receptor beta chains from one sample, sequenced in a study of CD4 T cells in relation to SARS-CoV-2 and coronaviruses. This table comes from immunoSEQ multiplex PCR, and its TCRdb copy is limited to in-frame clones, with some not included. The sample includes over 40,000 clones, over 75% of them seen just once. Their specific antigens are unknown. Sequencing was carried out using naive CD4+ T cells from PBMCs, cultured in vitro. Source of these receptors: an adult with COVID-19. Both conserved end residues are part of each CDR3. A D gene is named only where the DNA matches it firmly. For some rows the clone size is stated as once, few or many, or as a class when expanded; others skip it.

NA NA TRBJ2-5 TRBV7-9 TGTGCCAGCAGCTTAGAACGATTATCTGAGACCCAGTACTTC CASSLERLSETQYF
NA NA TRBJ2-5 TRBV6-2/TRBV6-3 TGTGCCAGCAGTTTGGGAGAGACCCAGTACTTC CASSLGETQYF
NA TRBD2 TRBJ2-3 TRBV28 TGTGCCAGCAGTTCCTTGGGGGAGGGCCTCACAGATACGCAGTATTTT CASSSLGEGLTDTQYF
NA TRBD1 TRBJ2-7 TRBV5-4 TGTGCCAGCAGCCTTGGGACAGGGGGGTCCTACGAGCAGTACTTC CASSLGTGGSYEQYF
NA TRBD2 TRBJ2-1 TRBV6-2/TRBV6-3 TGTGCCAGCAGTTCCCCAGGTAGCGGGAGGGGCGATGAGCAGTTCTTC CASSSPGSGRGDEQFF
NA TRBD2 TRBJ2-7 TRBV5-1 TGCGCCAGCAGCTATCTAGCGGGTCACCTCTACGAGCAGTACTTC CASSYLAGHLYEQYF
NA NA TRBJ2-1 TRBV18 TGTGCCAGCTCACCACTAGCGGCCTACAATGAGCAGTTCTTC CASSPLAAYNEQFF
few TRBD1 TRBJ1-5 TRBV7-9 TGTGCCAGCAGCCCGACAGGGGCCAATCAGCCCCAGCATTTT CASSPTGANQPQHF
NA TRBD1 TRBJ1-1 TRBV4-2 TGTGCCAGCAGCCAAGATCTTAGACAGGGTGGGACTGAAGCTTTCTTT CASSQDLRQGGTEAFF
NA TRBD2 TRBJ2-4 TRBV9 TGTGCCAGCAGCGTATATGCGGGAGGGCCACAAAACATTCAGTACTTC CASSVYAGGPQNIQYF
NA NA TRBJ2-3 TRBV7-2 TGTGCCAGCAGCGACTCCGCGAAAAGCACAGATACGCAGTATTTT CASSDSAKSTDTQYF
NA NA TRBJ2-1 TRBV7-2 TGTGCCAGCAGCTTAATCCCACAAGTAGGCAATGAGCAGTTCTTC CASSLIPQVGNEQFF
NA TRBD2 TRBJ2-7 TRBV19 TGTGCCAGTAGTGTAGCGGGTCCCGGCGAGCAGTACTTC CASSVAGPGEQYF
NA NA TRBJ2-1 TRBV4-1 TGCGCCAGCAGCCAAGATAGCTGGACGGCTAATGAGCAGTTCTTC CASSQDSWTANEQFF
NA TRBD1 TRBJ1-2 TRBV6-5 TGTGCCAGCAGTTTTCGGACAGGGGGAGGCTACACCTTC CASSFRTGGGYTF
NA NA TRBJ2-7 TRBV10-2 TGCGCCAGCAGTGACATGACTAGGTCCTACGAGCAGTACTTC CASSDMTRSYEQYF
NA TRBD2 TRBJ2-7 TRBV6-5 TGTGCCAGCGGACTAGCGGGAACCTACGAGCAGTACTTC CASGLAGTYEQYF
NA NA TRBJ2-5 TRBV9 TGTGCCAGCAGCCCCTCCGAGCAAGAGACCCAGTACTTC CASSPSEQETQYF
few NA TRBJ1-6 TRBV7-9 TGTGCCAGCAGCAAGCGTCAAGACGACAATAATTCACCCCTCCACTTT CASSKRQDDNNSPLHF
few NA TRBJ1-2 TRBV7-3 TGTGCCAGCAGCTTAGCACAGGGAAGCTACACCTTC CASSLAQGSYTF
NA TRBD2 TRBJ2-1 TRBV9 TGTGCCAGCAGCGCCGGGTCCCTAGCGGGAGTAGGAGAGCAGTTCTTC CASSAGSLAGVGEQFF
NA NA TRBJ2-5 TRBV2 TGTGCCAGCAGTTTGGGCGGGACCCAGTACTTC CASSLGGTQYF
once TRBD2 TRBJ2-7 TRBV7-9 TGTGCCAGCAGCCGCGGACTAGCGGGACGCGAGCAGTACTTC CASSRGLAGREQYF
NA NA TRBJ1-2 TRBV7-2 TGTGCCAGCAGCGAAGCCTCGGGGCAGGCTTATGGCTACACCTTC CASSEASGQAYGYTF
NA NA TRBJ2-1 TRBV27 TGTGCCAGCAGTCCCGCTAATAACAATGAGCAGTTCTTC CASSPANNNEQFF
NA TRBD1 TRBJ2-7 TRBV6-2/TRBV6-3 TGTGCCAGCAGTTACTGGGGACAGGGAAAAGGCGAGCAGTACTTC CASSYWGQGKGEQYF
NA NA TRBJ2-1 TRBV7-3 TGTGCCAGCAGCTTATGGGGCTCGGGAGTGAGTGAGCAGTTCTTC CASSLWGSGVSEQFF
NA NA TRBJ1-1 TRBV6-2/TRBV6-3 TGTGCCAGCAGTTACTCTCGGTCTCGGGCTTTCTTT CASSYSRSRAFF
NA TRBD2 TRBJ2-3 TRBV5-4 TGTGCCAGCACTAGCCAAAGCGGGATCACAGATACGCAGTATTTT CASTSQSGITDTQYF
NA NA TRBJ2-7 TRBV7-3 TGTGCCAGGGCGAAGAAGCAACGGGAGCCTTTTTACGAGCAGTACTTC CARAKKQREPFYEQYF
NA TRBD1 TRBJ1-2 TRBV6-2/TRBV6-3 TGTGCCAGCAGCCGAGGGGGCGCGAATACAGATGGCTACACCTTC CASSRGGANTDGYTF
NA NA TRBJ1-4 TRBV11-2 TGTGCCAGCAGCTTTGACAGGAATGAAAAACTGTTTTTT CASSFDRNEKLFF
once NA TRBJ1-5 TRBV4-1 TGCGCCAGCAGCCCAAGGGGCGGATTAAGCAATCAGCCCCAGCATTTT CASSPRGGLSNQPQHF
NA NA TRBJ2-6 TRBV3-1/TRBV3-2 TGTGCCAGCAGCCGAATTACTGGGGCCAACGTCCTGACTTTC CASSRITGANVLTF
few NA TRBJ2-7 TRBV3-1/TRBV3-2 TGTGCCAGCAGCCCACACCGGGAGTCCCCCTACGAGCAGTACTTC CASSPHRESPYEQYF
NA NA TRBJ1-2 TRBV18 TGTGCCAGCTCACCGGTCCTACAAGATAACTATGGCTACACCTTC CASSPVLQDNYGYTF
NA NA TRBJ1-1 TRBV7-3 TGTGCCAGCAGCTTAACAGCAGCGGTGAACACTGAAGCTTTCTTT CASSLTAAVNTEAFF
NA TRBD1 TRBJ2-2 TRBV5-1 TGCGCCAGCAGGCCCCGGGACAGGGACACCGGGGAGCTGTTTTTT CASRPRDRDTGELFF
once TRBD1 TRBJ2-1 TRBV10-3 TGTGCCACATCTCCCGGGACAGGGTTTTTTGAGCAGTTCTTC CATSPGTGFFEQFF
NA NA TRBJ2-3 TRBV29-1 TGCAGCGTTGATGCGGCTAGCGTTGGGCTAAGCACAGATACGCAGTATTTT CSVDAASVGLSTDTQYF
NA NA TRBJ1-2 TRBV30 TGTGCCTGGAGTGGAGGCCAACTAGGCAACTATGGCTACACCTTC CAWSGGQLGNYGYTF
few NA TRBJ2-4 TRBV18 TGTGCCAGCTCACCGGCGGGAGCCAAAAACATTCAGTACTTC CASSPAGAKNIQYF
few NA TRBJ2-7 TRBV5-1 TGCGCCAGCCAAAGACTAGACACCTACGAGCAGTACTTC CASQRLDTYEQYF
NA NA TRBJ1-2 TRBV11-1 TGTGCCAGCACCGACGAAGAGGGGGGAGATGGCTACACCTTC CASTDEEGGDGYTF
NA NA TRBJ2-7 TRBV14 TGTGCCAGCAGCCAAGAAATACGGGCCTCCTACGAGCAGTACTTC CASSQEIRASYEQYF
NA TRBD1 TRBJ1-1 TRBV2 TGTGCCAGCAGCGTTCTGGGGGGACAGGGGATGAACACTGAAGCTTTCTTT CASSVLGGQGMNTEAFF
NA NA TRBJ1-1 TRBV28 TGTGCCAGCAGTTTATGGGGGGACACTGAAGCTTTCTTT CASSLWGDTEAFF
NA NA TRBJ1-1 TRBV5-1 TGCGCCAGCAGCCCTCTCCGCCTGAATACCACTGAAGCTTTCTTT CASSPLRLNTTEAFF
NA NA TRBJ2-5 TRBV6-6 TGTGCCAGCAGTCCGTCCGAGTCGGGGACCCAGTACTTC CASSPSESGTQYF
NA NA TRBJ2-7 TRBV30 TGTGCCGCGGGGACGTTCTACGAGCAGTACTTC CAAGTFYEQYF
NA TRBD2 TRBJ2-7 TRBV7-9 TGTGCCAGCACCCTCGGATATCTAGCGGGAGGGCCTGCAGGAGAGCAGTACTTC CASTLGYLAGGPAGEQYF